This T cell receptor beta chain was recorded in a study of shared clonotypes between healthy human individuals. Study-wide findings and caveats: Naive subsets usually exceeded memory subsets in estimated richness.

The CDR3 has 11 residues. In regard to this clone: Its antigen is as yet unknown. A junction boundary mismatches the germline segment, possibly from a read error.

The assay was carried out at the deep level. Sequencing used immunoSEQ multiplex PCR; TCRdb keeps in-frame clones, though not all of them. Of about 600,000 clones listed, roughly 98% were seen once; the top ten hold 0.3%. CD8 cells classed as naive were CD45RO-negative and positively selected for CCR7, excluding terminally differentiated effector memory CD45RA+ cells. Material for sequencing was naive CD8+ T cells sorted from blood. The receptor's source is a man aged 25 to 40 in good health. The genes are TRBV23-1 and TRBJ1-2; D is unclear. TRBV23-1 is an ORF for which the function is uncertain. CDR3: CASRHSAGYTF. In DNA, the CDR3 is TGCGCCAGCCGTCATTCGGCTGGCTACACCTTC.